A single sample gave rise to the 5 T cell receptor beta chains below, sequenced in a study of blood T cell repertoires in COVID-19. Data came from immunoSEQ multiplex PCR; TCRdb stores just in-frame clones and leaves some out. The sample includes fewer than 500,000 clones, approximately 86% of them seen just once. The sample was PBMCs or T cells enriched from blood (not recorded which). The receptors shown here come from a woman younger than 30 who had recovered from COVID-19.

This chain connects TRBV7-6 to TRBJ2-1; D is unresolved. The ends were cut back, 0 bases at V and 0 bases at J, with 6 bases in the middle. The V gene's germline CDR1 is SGHVS and CDR2 FNYEAQ. CDR3 length: 15 amino acids. This CDR3 reads CASSLAESSYNEQFF. Here the CDR3 DNA reads TGTGCCAGCAGCTTAGCGGAGAGCTCCTACAATGAGCAGTTCTTC.

This chain uses TRBV5-1 with TRBJ2-7; 10 nucleotides align to TRBD1. This CDR3 has 16 residues. Germline CDR1 and CDR2: SGHRS and YFSETQ. The J segment lost 6 bases and the V segment lost 4 bases, leaving 13 bases of the junction unmatched. CDR3 residues: CASSLQNPGQGFEQYF. The CDR3 DNA follows: TGCGCCAGCAGCCTTCAGAACCCGGGACAGGGGTTCGAGCAGTACTTC.

The chain recombines TRBV2 with TRBJ2-2; D might be TRBD1 (6 bases). The CDR3 runs 18 residues. CDR1 and CDR2 from the germline V gene are SNHLY and FYNNEI. V shed 5 bases and J shed 0 bases, with 19 bases lying between them. The CDR3 region has the DNA TGTGCCAGCAGTCAATTACAGGGCTCCCTTTCGAACACCGGGGAGCTGTTTTTT. This gives the protein CASSQLQGSLSNTGELFF.

Regarding this clone: Additional DNA sequences in this sample encode the identical CDR3. The gene calls are TRBV19 and TRBJ1-5, with D possibly being TRBD1 (5 bases). The V gene's germline CDR1 is LNHDA and CDR2 SQIVND (reference sequence). Trimming left V 2 bases short and J 2 bases short, with 7 bases between. CDR3 length: 14 amino acids. This CDR3 reads CASSIQGGNQPQHF. CDR3 sequence (DNA): TGTGCCAGTAGTATACAGGGTGGCAATCAGCCCCAGCATTTT.

The genes are TRBV6-5 and TRBJ2-7, with TRBD2 as a possible D gene (5 bases). The CDR3 consists of 15 residues. In germline, CDR1 is MNHEY, CDR2 SVGAGI. V lost 5 bases and J lost 5, with 19 bases in between. CDR3 sequence (DNA): TGTGCCAGCAGTACATCGGCGGGTCCCAGCCACGAGCAGTACTTC. Encoded protein: CASSTSAGPSHEQYF.